This TCR beta chain derives from a study of T cell responses to AZD1222 COVID-19 vaccine. TCRdb keeps only in-frame clones here, not all; method: immunoSEQ multiplex PCR. The sample consists of about 120,000 clones, 85% to 90% of them appearing once. Comments on this clone: Its antigen is not identified.

Whole-study findings and limits: At study baseline, merely six AZD1222 recipients were seropositive.

The V end was cut by 0 bases, the J end by 5 bases, with 13 bases between. Germline V gene sequence: CDR1 LGHDT, CDR2 YNNKEL (reference sequence). The length of the CDR3 is 15 residues. This sequence originates from an adult in good health. The rearrangement joins TRBV3-1 (or the pseudogene TRBV3-2) to TRBJ1-2; D may be TRBD1 (5 bases). This material consisted of peripheral blood, taken on day 0 of AZD1222 vaccination. The CDR3 DNA reads TGTGCCAGCAGCCAAGATGTTCCAGGGAGATATGGCTACACCTTC. Residues: CASSQDVPGRYGYTF.